The 26 T cell receptor beta chains in this list originate from one sample, sequenced in a study of T cells after posttransplantation cyclophosphamide. The naive gate required viable CD3+CD4+ or CD3+CD8+ cells with CCR7+CD45RA+CD45RO-CD95-CD27+CD28+ phenotype. Generated by immunoSEQ multiplex PCR, the TCRdb table keeps only in-frame clones and is missing some. The profile shows about 20,000 clones, over 95% of them singletons. The material sequenced was naive CD4+ T cells sorted from PBMCs. The receptors were sampled from a man aged 40-49 years in good health, CMV-negative, and a related stem cell transplant donor.

V is TRBV5-6 and J is TRBJ2-3, with D possibly matching TRBD2 (6 bases). V shed 2 bases and J shed 9 bases, with 13 bases lying between them. Germline assignment: CDR1 SGHDT and CDR2 YYEEEE. The CDR3 consists of 13 residues. The CDR3 reads CASSLGGGKTQYF. In DNA form, the CDR3 reads TGTGCCAGCAGCTTAGGAGGAGGGAAGACGCAGTATTTT.

The chain couples TRBV7-2 to TRBJ2-3, with D maybe TRBD2 (7 bases). CDR1 and CDR2 (germline): SGHTA, FQGNSA. The V end was cut by 3 bases, the J end by 5 bases, with 15 bases between. The CDR3 has 15 residues. CDR3 DNA sequence: TGTGCCAGCAGCTTTTGGGGGGGGCAGGGAGATACGCAGTATTTT. Protein: CASSFWGGQGDTQYF.

Details on this clone: At one boundary the junction diverges from the germline segment, which might be a read error. This sequence joins TRBV5-1 and TRBJ1-1; TRBD1 is a possible D gene (6 bases). Germline CDR1 and CDR2: SGHRS and YFSETQ. The CDR3 is made up of 14 amino acids. CDR3 loop: CASRLDSLSTEAFF. The CDR3 DNA follows: TGCGCCAGCAGATTGGACAGCTTGTCGACTGAAGCTTTCTTT.

This rearrangement joins TRBV7-8 to TRBJ2-7; 11 bases agree with TRBD2. The V gene end was trimmed by 5 bases and the J gene end by 0 bases; junction bases not matched to a gene: 6. This CDR3 is built from 16 residues. In germline, CDR1 is SGHVS, CDR2 FQNEAQ. CDR3 in amino acids: CASSPMTSGNSYEQYF. For the CDR3, the DNA is TGTGCCAGCAGCCCCATGACTAGCGGGAACTCCTACGAGCAGTACTTC.

This chain uses TRBV14 with TRBJ2-2, with 7 bases matching TRBD2. Germline CDR1 is SGHDN and CDR2 is FVKESK. V lost 3 bases to trimming and J lost 3 bases; unmatched junction nucleotides: 4. This CDR3 spans 15 amino acids. CDR3 in amino acids: CASSQGSGYTGELFF. The CDR3 coding sequence is TGTGCCAGCAGCCAGGGTAGCGGGTACACCGGGGAGCTGTTTTTT.

The chain links TRBV4-1 to TRBJ1-5; 7 nucleotides align to TRBD1. CDR3 size: 14 residues. Germline V gene data show CDR1 as MGHRA and CDR2 as YSYEKL. J gave up 8 bases and V 4 bases, and 8 bases lay outside the gene matches. The CDR3 is CASSRGQAVEPQHF. The CDR3 DNA sequence: TGCGCCAGCAGCCGAGGACAGGCGGTAGAGCCCCAGCATTTT.

The V call is TRBV7-9, the J call TRBJ2-5, with D perhaps TRBD2 (5 bases). This CDR3 is built from 14 residues. In germline, CDR1 is SEHNR, CDR2 FQNEAQ (reference sequence). Trimming removed 5 bases at V and 5 bases at J, with 15 bases between. CDR3 nucleotide sequence: TGTGCCAGCAGCCCAGTGGGGAGTGGCGAGACCCAGTACTTC. This codes for CASSPVGSGETQYF.

The chain uses TRBV6-5 and TRBJ1-1; D perhaps matches TRBD1 (5 bases). This CDR3 comprises 16 residues. V lost 2 bases, J lost 1 base, and 14 bases lay in between. Germline loops: CDR1 MNHEY, CDR2 SVGAGI. The CDR3 sequence: CASSYHAGRPNTEAFF. CDR3 bases: TGTGCCAGCAGTTACCATGCGGGACGCCCGAACACTGAAGCTTTCTTT.

The DNA of the CDR3 is TGTGCCAGTCTGGCAGGGCAAAACACTGAAGCTTTCTTT. Translating it yields CASLAGQNTEAFF. The chain links TRBV28 to TRBJ1-1, with a weak D call TRBD1 (5 bases). This CDR3 has 13 residues. Trimming cost V 9 bases and J 2 bases, with 13 bases left between them. Per the germline V gene, CDR1 is MDHEN and CDR2 is SYDVKM.

The chain links TRBV7-9 to TRBJ2-3, with 8 bases identical to TRBD1. This CDR3 is built from 16 residues. The J segment lost 4 bases and the V segment lost 5 bases, leaving 11 bases of the junction unmatched. Germline CDR1 and CDR2: SEHNR and FQNEAQ (reference sequence). As DNA, the CDR3 is TGTGCCAGCAGCAACCTCGACAGGGGCGGAGCAGATACGCAGTATTTT. Its translation is CASSNLDRGGADTQYF.

CDR3 DNA sequence: TGTGCCAGCTCACCATACGATATGGGAGGGGCCAAAAACATTCAGTACTTC. Protein product: CASSPYDMGGAKNIQYF. The chain is built from TRBV18 and TRBJ2-4; TRBD2 aligns across 7 bases. V lost 2 bases, J lost 1 base, and 8 bases stayed unmatched. This CDR3 spans 17 amino acids. The V gene's germline CDR1 is KGHSH and CDR2 LQKENI.

The chain carries TRBV5-1 and TRBJ2-6; D is unclear. Per the germline V gene, CDR1 is SGHRS and CDR2 is YFSETQ. The CDR3 contains 16 residues. Trimming took off 1 base at V and 0 bases at J, with 8 bases between the two ends. Here the CDR3 reads CASSLYSRSGANVLTF. DNA of the CDR3: TGCGCCAGCAGCTTGTACAGTCGCTCTGGGGCCAACGTCCTGACTTTC.

This clone was seen a single time. The J gene is TRBJ2-5, the V gene TRBV27; 7 nucleotides match TRBD2. Germline V gives CDR1 MNHEY, CDR2 SMNVEV (reference sequence). The junction had 17 bases not matched to a gene; V was cut back by 2 bases and J by 5 bases. The CDR3 runs 18 residues. The CDR3 protein is CASSLRFDAGVNGETQYF. CDR3 bases: TGTGCCAGCAGTTTAAGGTTCGACGCGGGAGTGAATGGGGAGACCCAGTACTTC.

The genes are TRBV6-5 and TRBJ2-3; 7 bases fit TRBD2. Germline CDR1 MNHEY, CDR2 SVGAGI. V trimming: 0 bases; J trimming: 2 bases; junction bases outside the gene matches: 5. The CDR3 loop spans 16 amino acids. The CDR3 region has the DNA TGTGCCAGCAGTTACTCCGGGCTAGCGGTCACAGATACGCAGTATTTT. Translating gives CASSYSGLAVTDTQYF.

The chain has TRBV10-1 and TRBJ2-5; 7 bases fit TRBD1. The CDR3 extends over 14 amino acids. Germline V CDR1 and CDR2: WNHNN, SYGVQD (reference sequence). V shed 4 bases, J shed 11 bases, and the junction held 13 bases outside the gene matches. The CDR3 is CASSGPGQTSQQYF. CDR3 DNA sequence: TGCGCCAGCAGTGGTCCGGGACAGACCTCTCAGCAGTACTTC.

The chain links TRBV7-9 to TRBJ1-1; 7 bases map to TRBD1. The CDR3 has 15 residues. The V gene's germline CDR1 is SEHNR and CDR2 FQNEAQ (reference sequence). Trimming removed 3 bases from V and 3 bases from J; junction bases left unmatched: 7. In DNA, the CDR3 is TGTGCCAGCAGCTTGGGACAGCCGGGGGACACTGAAGCTTTCTTT. Translated: CASSLGQPGDTEAFF.

The CDR3 reads CASSTQAGETQYF. CDR3 nucleotides: TGTGCCAGTAGTACCCAAGCGGGAGAGACCCAGTACTTC. The chain uses TRBV19 and TRBJ2-5; the D gene is possibly TRBD2 (6 bases). V lost 4 bases to trimming and J lost 4 bases, with 10 bases between them. Looked up from germline, CDR1 is LNHDA and CDR2 is SQIVND (reference sequence). The CDR3 loop spans 13 amino acids.

The chain uses TRBV7-9 and TRBJ2-2, with D maybe TRBD2 (6 bases). The germline gives CDR1 SEHNR, CDR2 FQNEAQ (reference sequence). The CDR3 covers 15 residues. The V end lost 3 bases, the J end lost 6 bases, and 14 bases lay between the germline ends. The DNA for the CDR3 is TGTGCCAGCAGCTTTCTAGCGACCTCCTCCGGGGAGCTGTTTTTT. Protein: CASSFLATSSGELFF.

The chain has TRBV7-9 and TRBJ1-5; D unclear. Per the germline V gene, CDR1 is SEHNR and CDR2 is FQNEAQ (reference sequence). CDR3 length: 14 residues. Trimming pared 4 bases from V and 5 bases from J, leaving 12 bases between. The CDR3 loop reads CASSSRAGDQPQHF. The DNA for the CDR3 is TGTGCCAGCAGCTCGAGGGCCGGGGATCAGCCCCAGCATTTT. Full variable domain (remainder filled in from reference TRBV7-9 and TRBJ1-5): DTGVSQNPRHKITKRGQNVTFRCDPISEHNRLYWYRQTLGQGPEFLTYFQNEAQLEKSRLLSDRFSAERPKGSFSTLEIQRTEQGDSAMYLCASSSRAGDQPQHFGDGTRLSIL.

A single count supports this clone. The rearrangement joins TRBV6-5 to TRBJ1-2, with 11 bases that match TRBD1. Germline loops: CDR1 MNHEY, CDR2 SVGAGI. This CDR3 is built from 14 residues. V lost 6 bases and J lost 3; bases outside the gene matches: 3. Here the CDR3 DNA reads TGTGCCAGCAGCCGGACAGGGGGCTACTATGGCTACACCTTC. It is translated as CASSRTGGYYGYTF.

The chain has TRBV6-1 and TRBJ2-2; 7 bases align to TRBD2. The germline V gene encodes CDR1 MNHNS and CDR2 SASEGT. The CDR3 covers 14 residues. Trimming cost V 0 bases and J 7 bases; bases outside gene matches: 2. Written as DNA, the CDR3 is TGTGCCAGCAGTGAAGCTAGCGGGTACGGGGAGCTGTTTTTT. Encoded protein: CASSEASGYGELFF.

The J gene is TRBJ1-1, the V gene TRBV29-1; 8 nucleotides agree with TRBD1. CDR1 and CDR2 (germline): SQVTM, ANQGSEA. The CDR3 length is 13 residues. With V trimmed by 6 bases and J by 3 bases, 6 bases remained unmatched. CDR3 nucleotide sequence: TGCAGCGTAAGACAGGGGTGGGACACTGAAGCTTTCTTT. Its protein product is CSVRQGWDTEAFF.

The chain uses TRBV2 and TRBJ1-1, with 8 bases lining up with TRBD1. The CDR3 loop spans 15 amino acids. CDR1 is SNHLY and CDR2 is FYNNEI in the germline V gene. Trimming took 6 bases from V and 5 from J; bases not matched to a gene: 11. CDR3 nucleotides: TGTGCCAGCAGACCTGACAGGGGCGGGTTAACTGAAGCTTTCTTT. It codes for CASRPDRGGLTEAFF. Based on the CDR3 plus reference TRBV2 and TRBJ1-1, the full variable domain is EPEVTQTPSHQVTQMGQEVILRCVPISNHLYFYWYRQILGQKVEFLVSFYNNEISEKSEIFDDQFSVERPDGSNFTLKIRSTKLEDSAMYFCASRPDRGGLTEAFFGQGTRLTVV.

The chain recombines TRBV30 with TRBJ1-1; weak D call: TRBD1 (6 bases). V lost 8 bases to trimming and J lost 4 bases, with 11 bases between them. The CDR3 covers 11 residues. Germline-derived CDR1 and CDR2 are GTSNPN and SVGIG (reference sequence). CDR3 sequence (DNA): TGTGCCGGAGAGGGGGTCACTGAAGCTTTCTTT. Residues: CAGEGVTEAFF.

V and J are TRBV30 and TRBJ2-5; D perhaps matches TRBD2 (5 bases). The CDR3 is 11 amino acids. Looked up from germline, CDR1 is GTSNPN and CDR2 is SVGIG (reference sequence). Trimming removed 5 bases at V and 5 bases at J, with 9 bases between. Written as DNA, the CDR3 is TGTGCCTGGGGAGGAGGTGAGACCCAGTACTTC. Encoded protein: CAWGGGETQYF.

The rearrangement uses TRBV5-4 and TRBJ2-1, with D perhaps matching TRBD1 (6 bases). The V end was cut by 4 bases, the J end by 5 bases, with 13 bases between. Germline loops: CDR1 SGHNT, CDR2 YYREEE (reference sequence). The CDR3 contains 14 residues. Here the CDR3 DNA reads TGTGCCAGCAGCCACCCGGACAGACACAATGAGCAGTTCTTC. Amino acids: CASSHPDRHNEQFF.